What follows are 29 T cell receptor beta chains derived from one specimen sequenced in a study of CD8 T cells in Susac syndrome. When the RNA was reverse transcribed, random hexamers were used with an input of 0.5 to 1 ug. TCRdb reanalysed the immunoSEQ multiplex PCR reads using MiXCR and keeps one entry per CDR3 protein. This repertoire shows 130,000 or so distinct CDR3 sequences, about 95% found once; its top ten account for about 0.28%. The sample consisted of CD8+ T cells from PBMCs. The receptors derive from a human donor with Susac syndrome.

This rearrangement joins TRBV11-2 to TRBJ2-5; TRBD2 matches at 8 bases. Germline V gene data show CDR1 as SGHAT and CDR2 as FQNNGV. The length of the CDR3 is 14 residues. Trimming at V came to 8 bases and at J to 5 bases, leaving 10 bases not matched to a gene. CDR3 region: CASAAGGLPETQYF. In DNA, the CDR3 is TGTGCCAGCGCTGCGGGGGGCCTTCCGGAGACCCAGTACTTC.

This clonotype was seen only once. The J gene is TRBJ1-1, the V gene TRBV23-1; D gene ambiguous. TRBV23-1 is given ORF status, its function remaining uncertain. Trimming cost V 3 bases and J 6 bases, with 11 bases left between them. The length of the CDR3 is 13 residues. CDR3 coding DNA: TGCGCCAGCAGTCACCTTCAGTGGCCTGAAGCTTTCTTT. It translates to CASSHLQWPEAFF.

This sequence joins TRBV6-5 and TRBJ2-7; D might be TRBD2 (5 bases). The CDR3 contains 13 residues. The germline gives CDR1 MNHEY, CDR2 SVGAGI. Trimming took 8 bases from V and 5 from J, leaving 16 bases between them. The CDR3 region is CASRDGEIDEQYF. The CDR3 nucleotides are TGTGCCAGCCGGGATGGGGAGATCGACGAGCAGTACTTC.

The chain combines TRBV9 with TRBJ2-3; perhaps TRBD2 as D (7 bases). V lost 0 bases and J lost 1, with 15 bases in between. The germline gives CDR1 SGDLS, CDR2 YYNGEE. The CDR3 consists of 17 residues. CDR3 sequence reads: CASSVDGGRGRTDTQYF. CDR3 nucleotide sequence: TGTGCCAGCAGCGTAGATGGGGGGCGGGGGCGCACAGATACGCAGTATTTT.

This clonotype was counted once. V gene TRBV4-1 combines with J gene TRBJ2-1; D unclear. Germline values: CDR1 MGHRA, CDR2 YSYEKL. V gave up 4 bases and J gave up 0 bases, with 7 bases separating them. CDR3 length: 14 amino acids. The CDR3 loop is CASSPSPSYNEQFF. DNA of the CDR3: TGCGCCAGCAGCCCCTCACCCTCCTACAATGAGCAGTTCTTC.

V is TRBV29-1 and J is TRBJ1-1; weak D call: TRBD1 (6 bases). The CDR3 totals 12 residues. Trimming stripped 6 bases from V and 1 base from J, with 9 bases between. Per germline, CDR1 SQVTM and CDR2 ANQGSEA. As DNA, the CDR3 is TGCAGCGTGAGGGGGGGGAACACTGAAGCTTTCTTT. Translation gives CSVRGGNTEAFF.

The chain carries TRBV3-1 and TRBJ1-1; 7 bases map to TRBD1. V shed 3 bases, J shed 5 bases, and the junction held 15 bases outside the gene matches. Germline CDR1 and CDR2: LGHDT and YNNKEL (reference sequence). CDR3 length: 17 residues. In DNA form, the CDR3 reads TGTGCCAGCAGCCAGGAACCTCAGGGGGGGGCCGGGACTGAAGCTTTCTTT. It translates to CASSQEPQGGAGTEAFF.

This chain connects TRBV10-3 to TRBJ2-7; possibly TRBD1 for D (6 bases). CDR1 is ENHRY, CDR2 SYGVKD, per germline. Trimming left V 0 bases short and J 3 bases short, with 6 bases between. The CDR3 has 13 amino acids. Here the CDR3 DNA reads TGTGCCATCAGTGAGTCAGGGGGCTACGAGCAGTACTTC. Amino acid sequence: CAISESGGYEQYF.

This chain connects TRBV6-1 to TRBJ2-1, with 8 positions matching TRBD2. J was trimmed by 4 bases and V by 5 bases; bases with no gene match: 4. Germline CDR1 is MNHNS and CDR2 is SASEGT. This CDR3 comprises 14 residues. The CDR3 region has the DNA TGTGCCAGCAGTAGGTTAGCGGGGTACAATGAGCAGTTCTTC. Protein sequence: CASSRLAGYNEQFF.

This chain links TRBV20-1 with TRBJ2-1, with D uncertain. Trimming took off 0 bases at V and 4 bases at J, with 19 bases between the two ends. Germline CDR1 and CDR2: DFQATT and SNEGSKA (reference sequence). The CDR3 covers 17 residues. In DNA form, the CDR3 reads TGCAGTGCTAGAGATCTGTCGTTAGGGCCAATTTACAATGAGCAGTTCTTC. Translating gives CSARDLSLGPIYNEQFF.

The rearrangement joins TRBV27 to TRBJ2-3; 11 positions match TRBD2. Germline CDR1 is MNHEY and CDR2 is SMNVEV (reference sequence). The CDR3 consists of 15 residues. The ends lost 4 bases at V and 6 bases at J; junction bases unmatched: 6. CDR3 nucleotides: TGTGCCAGCAGTTCGGGGGGGACTAGCGGTGATACGCAGTATTTT. This sequence encodes CASSSGGTSGDTQYF.

This chain connects TRBV9 to TRBJ2-3; 7 nucleotides line up with TRBD2. V trimming: 7 bases; J trimming: 1 base; junction bases outside the gene matches: 0. The length of the CDR3 is 12 residues. From germline, CDR1 is SGDLS and CDR2 YYNGEE. The chain's CDR3 is CASGLGTDTQYF. CDR3 nucleotides: TGTGCCAGCGGACTAGGCACAGATACGCAGTATTTT.

The rearrangement joins TRBV20-1 to TRBJ2-5, with 9 nucleotides matching TRBD2. The CDR3 has 15 amino acids. J lost 3 bases, V lost 0 bases, and 5 bases had no gene match. In germline, CDR1 is DFQATT, CDR2 SNEGSKA (reference sequence). DNA for the CDR3: TGCAGTGCTAGAGAATGGGCTAGCGGGGAAGAGACCCAGTACTTC. It translates to CSAREWASGEETQYF.

The rearrangement links TRBV5-4 to TRBJ2-7; D uncertain. CDR1 and CDR2 (germline): SGHNT, YYREEE (reference sequence). With 2 bases removed from V and 2 bases from J, the gap between germline ends came to 11 bases. There are 14 residues in the CDR3. The DNA of the CDR3 is TGTGCCAGCAGCTTCGTAGGACCGGCCTACGAGCAGTACTTC. It is translated as CASSFVGPAYEQYF.

The V call is TRBV5-6, the J call TRBJ2-7; 11 bases are shared with TRBD2. This CDR3 contains 16 residues. CDR1 is SGHDT and CDR2 is YYEEEE in the germline V gene. Unmatched junction bases numbered 9, after V lost 3 bases and J lost 4 bases. The CDR3 coding sequence is TGTGCCAGCAGCTCGCTTAGCGGGGGGGACGGATACGAGCAGTACTTC. Translation: CASSSLSGGDGYEQYF.

The J gene is TRBJ1-2, the V gene TRBV9, with a weak D call TRBD1 (5 bases). The CDR3 is made up of 13 amino acids. Germline values: CDR1 SGDLS, CDR2 YYNGEE. V gave up 0 bases and J gave up 5 bases, with 8 bases separating them. CDR3 sequence (DNA): TGTGCCAGCAGCGTAGTGGGGGGGTATGGCTACACCTTC. The encoded protein is CASSVVGGYGYTF.

V gene TRBV3-1 combines with J gene TRBJ1-1; D is undetermined. The CDR3 length is 17 residues. Germline loops: CDR1 LGHDT, CDR2 YNNKEL (reference sequence). The ends were cut back, 0 bases at V and 2 bases at J, with 16 bases in the middle. The CDR3 region is CASSQEAQWVENTEAFF. The CDR3 DNA reads as TGTGCCAGCAGCCAAGAGGCACAGTGGGTGGAAAACACTGAAGCTTTCTTT.

The rearrangement joins TRBV6-5 to TRBJ2-1; D is undetermined. This CDR3 region has 12 residues. Per the germline V gene, CDR1 is MNHEY and CDR2 is SVGAGI. V was cut by 6 bases and J by 8 bases, with 11 bases left in between. The CDR3 region has the DNA TGTGCCAGCAGCCCCCCCCAGGATGAGCAGTTCTTC. Its protein product is CASSPPQDEQFF.

DNA of the CDR3: TGTGCCAGCAGTTACTCGGAGGGGTATGGCTACACCTTC. Residues: CASSYSEGYGYTF. This sequence joins TRBV6-5 and TRBJ1-2; perhaps TRBD1 as D (5 bases). This CDR3 is built from 13 residues. V was trimmed by 0 bases and J by 5 bases, leaving 7 bases between them. Germline CDR1 is MNHEY and CDR2 is SVGAGI.

V is TRBV10-3 and J is TRBJ2-7; D is uncertain. This CDR3 spans 13 amino acids. Trimming took off 6 bases at V and 2 bases at J, with 11 bases between the two ends. Germline CDR1 and CDR2: ENHRY and SYGVKD. CDR3 loop: CAISTGVAYEQYF. The CDR3 DNA is TGTGCCATCAGCACCGGCGTAGCCTACGAGCAGTACTTC.

The chain is built from TRBV15 and TRBJ2-7; a possible D gene is TRBD2 (6 bases). This CDR3 has 14 amino acids. The V and J ends lost 1 base and 4 bases respectively, with 11 bases between them. The germline CDR1 and CDR2 sequences are LNHNV and YYDKDF (reference sequence). In DNA, the CDR3 is TGTGCCACCAGCAGAGTTATGGGAGGTTACGAGCAGTACTTC. Translation gives CATSRVMGGYEQYF.

The chain links TRBV5-6 to TRBJ1-2, with D tentatively TRBD1 (6 bases). Looked up from germline, CDR1 is SGHDT and CDR2 is YYEEEE. V lost 1 base and J lost 8, with 21 bases in between. This CDR3 spans 16 amino acids. As DNA, the CDR3 is TGTGCCAGCAGCTTGTGGGGGGCCGGGCAGGCCGTCGGCTACACCTTC. Its protein product is CASSLWGAGQAVGYTF.

The V gene is TRBV9, the J gene TRBJ1-2; 7 nucleotides agree with TRBD1. The CDR3 covers 12 residues. V lost 3 bases, J lost 7 bases, and 3 bases stayed unmatched. Germline assignment: CDR1 SGDLS and CDR2 YYNGEE. The CDR3 loop reads CASSENRGGYTF. CDR3 DNA: TGTGCCAGCAGCGAGAACAGGGGTGGCTACACCTTC.

The chain employs TRBV20-1 and TRBJ2-3, with D possibly being TRBD1 or TRBD2 (6 bases each). V lost 2 bases and J lost 14, with 14 bases in between. CDR3 length: 11 amino acids. Germline V gene lookup returns CDR1 DFQATT and CDR2 SNEGSKA (reference sequence). CDR3 in DNA: TGCAGTGCTAGATGGGGGGCTTTACTGTATTTT. Its protein is CSARWGALLYF.

The chain combines TRBV9 with TRBJ2-7, with D possibly being TRBD1 (5 bases). Trimming removed 0 bases from V and 5 bases from J, with 12 bases in between. The V gene's germline CDR1 is SGDLS and CDR2 YYNGEE. This CDR3 has 14 residues. Written as DNA, the CDR3 is TGTGCCAGCAGCGTAGAGGGGTTCGCCAACGAGCAGTACTTC. Its translation: CASSVEGFANEQYF.

This clonotype has just one count. The gene calls are TRBV7-9 and TRBJ2-1; 9 bases are shared with TRBD2. This CDR3 region has 16 residues. V lost 4 bases, J lost 3 bases, and 7 bases stayed unmatched. The germline V gene encodes CDR1 SEHNR and CDR2 FQNEAQ (reference sequence). CDR3 sequence (DNA): TGTGCCAGCAGCTGGCTGAGAGCGGGGGGCTACAATGAGCAGTTCTTC. This encodes CASSWLRAGGYNEQFF.

The rearrangement joins TRBV4-2 to TRBJ2-1; a weak D match, TRBD1 (6 bases). Germline V gene sequence: CDR1 LGHNA, CDR2 YNFKEQ. The CDR3 runs 13 residues. V lost 3 bases to trimming and J lost 10 bases, with 13 bases between them. CDR3 loop: CASSQATGKEQFF. The CDR3 DNA sequence: TGTGCCAGCAGCCAGGCCACAGGGAAGGAGCAGTTCTTC.

The J gene is TRBJ1-1, the V gene TRBV5-4, with D perhaps matching TRBD1 (6 bases). The CDR3 loop spans 15 amino acids. Germline CDR1 and CDR2: SGHNT and YYREEE (reference sequence). V lost 2 bases and J lost 4, with 15 bases in between. The CDR3 bases are TGTGCCAGCAGCTTATGGGGGCAGCAAGGCACTGAAGCTTTCTTT. This codes for CASSLWGQQGTEAFF.

The rearrangement joins TRBV29-1 to TRBJ1-4; D not certain. With 7 bases removed from V and 10 bases from J, the gap between germline ends came to 13 bases. The CDR3 has 11 amino acids. Germline V lookup: CDR1 SQVTM, CDR2 ANQGSEA. The CDR3 region has the DNA TGCAGCGCCCGGGAAGAGGGAAAACTGTTTTTT. This sequence encodes CSAREEGKLFF.